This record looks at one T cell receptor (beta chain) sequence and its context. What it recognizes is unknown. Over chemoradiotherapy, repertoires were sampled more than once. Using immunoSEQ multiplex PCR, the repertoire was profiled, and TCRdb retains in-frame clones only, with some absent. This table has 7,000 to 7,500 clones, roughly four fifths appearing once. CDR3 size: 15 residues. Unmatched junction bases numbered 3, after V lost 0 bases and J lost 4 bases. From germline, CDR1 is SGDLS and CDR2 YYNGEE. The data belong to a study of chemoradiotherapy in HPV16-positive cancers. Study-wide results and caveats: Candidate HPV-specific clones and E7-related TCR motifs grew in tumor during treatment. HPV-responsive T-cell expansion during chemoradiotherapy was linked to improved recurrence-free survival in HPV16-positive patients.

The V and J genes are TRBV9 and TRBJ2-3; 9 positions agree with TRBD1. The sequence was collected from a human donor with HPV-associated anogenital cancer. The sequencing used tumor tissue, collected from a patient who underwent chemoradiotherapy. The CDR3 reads CASSVGTGVPDTQYF. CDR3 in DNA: TGTGCCAGCAGCGTAGGGACAGGGGTCCCAGATACGCAGTATTTT.